The 17 T cell receptor beta chains given below trace back to one sample, sequenced in a study of blood T cell repertoires in COVID-19. Sequencing was performed with immunoSEQ multiplex PCR; in TCRdb, only in-frame clones are kept and a portion is missing. The top ten clones hold 0.95% to 1.5% of a sample with around 78,000 clones, 80% to 90% of them seen once. Material for sequencing was PBMCs or T cells enriched from blood (not recorded which). These receptors all stem from a woman between 50 and 59 years old with acute COVID-19.

The CDR3: CASSYPRGGGGEKLFF. The CDR3 DNA sequence: TGTGCCAGCAGTTATCCTCGCGGGGGTGGAGGCGAAAAACTGTTTTTT. The chain joins TRBV6-6 to TRBJ1-4; the D gene is possibly TRBD1 (5 bases). The CDR3 runs to 16 residues. V lost 3 bases and J lost 8, with 19 bases in between. CDR1 and CDR2 from the germline V gene are MNHNY and SVGAGI (reference sequence).

This sequence joins TRBV18 and TRBJ1-5, with D hard to call. Per germline, CDR1 KGHSH and CDR2 LQKENI. The V and J ends lost 6 bases and 4 bases respectively, with 10 bases between them. This CDR3 is 13 amino acids long. The CDR3 bases are TGTGCCAGCTCCCTTGACACTAATCAGCCCCAGCATTTT. As protein: CASSLDTNQPQHF.

The gene calls are TRBV12-5 and TRBJ2-7; the match to TRBD1 covers 7 bases. The CDR3 has 14 residues. Per the germline V gene, CDR1 is LGHNT and CDR2 is FRNRAP. CDR3 DNA sequence: TGTGCCCTACAACAGGGGCGGAGAACCTACGAGCAGTACTTC. Translation gives CALQQGRRTYEQYF. The variable domain in full, completed from reference TRBV12-5 and TRBJ2-7, reads DARVTQTPRHKVTEMGQEVTMRCQPILGHNTVFWYRQTMMQGLELLAYFRNRAPLDDSGMPKDRFSAEMPDATLATLKIQPSEPRDSAVYFCALQQGRRTYEQYFGPGTRLTVT.

The sample holds one count of this clone. The chain recombines TRBV7-2 with TRBJ2-1; 13 nucleotides line up with TRBD2. The CDR3 covers 17 residues. Losses at the gene ends were 1 base for V and 5 bases for J; bases not matched to a gene: 5. Germline values: CDR1 SGHTA, CDR2 FQGNSA. This CDR3 is CASSLGGTSGVNNEQFF. Here the CDR3 DNA reads TGTGCCAGCAGCTTAGGGGGGACTAGCGGGGTGAACAATGAGCAGTTCTTC.

This chain joins TRBV4-1 and TRBJ2-7, with 7 bases lining up with TRBD1. The CDR3 covers 14 residues. CDR1 is MGHRA, CDR2 YSYEKL, per germline. Trimming cost V 1 base and J 3 bases; bases outside gene matches: 3. The CDR3 nucleotides read TGCGCCAGCAGCCAAGGACGACAGGGCTACGAGCAGTACTTC. Amino acids: CASSQGRQGYEQYF.

The rearrangement uses TRBV5-8 and TRBJ2-7; D is perhaps TRBD1 (5 bases). Germline CDR1 SGHTS, CDR2 YDEGEE. The CDR3 is 12 amino acids. The germline V and J ends were trimmed by 4 bases and 7 bases, with 12 bases remaining between them. The CDR3 sequence: CASSGSRVEQYF. DNA of the CDR3: TGTGCCAGCAGCGGGTCCAGGGTTGAGCAGTACTTC.

The chain is built from TRBV2 and TRBJ2-3; 8 bases line up with TRBD2. V was clipped by 5 bases and J by 5 bases; unmatched bases: 6. Germline CDR1 reads SNHLY; CDR2 reads FYNNEI. The CDR3 has 14 residues. CDR3 coding DNA: TGTGCCAGCAGTCCCCGGGGGGGGGTAGATACGCAGTATTTT. Encoded protein: CASSPRGGVDTQYF.

V gene TRBV25-1 combines with J gene TRBJ2-1; 9 bases map to TRBD2. Germline values: CDR1 MGHDK, CDR2 SYGVNS. Trimming at V came to 3 bases and at J to 7 bases, leaving 10 bases not matched to a gene. The CDR3 length is 16 residues. CDR3 sequence: CASSDPRGGRGNEQFF. CDR3 nucleotides: TGTGCCAGCAGTGATCCCCGGGGCGGGAGGGGTAATGAGCAGTTCTTC.

The chain employs TRBV15 and TRBJ2-7, with D perhaps matching TRBD1 (5 bases). V was pared by 4 bases and J by 2 bases, with 12 bases between. Germline CDR1 LNHNV, CDR2 YYDKDF (reference sequence). There are 14 residues in the CDR3. CDR3 in amino acids: CATSIDQGPYEQYF. CDR3 DNA sequence: TGTGCCACCAGCATAGACCAGGGCCCCTACGAGCAGTACTTC.

The genes are TRBV19 and TRBJ1-5; 12 positions match TRBD1. Losses at the gene ends were 8 bases for V and 7 bases for J; bases not matched to a gene: 3. Germline loops: CDR1 LNHDA, CDR2 SQIVND (reference sequence). The CDR3 extends over 13 amino acids. The CDR3 sequence: CASHGTGGQPQHF. The CDR3 DNA reads TGTGCCAGTCATGGGACAGGGGGCCAGCCCCAGCATTTT.

The table lists this clone with a count of one. The V gene is TRBV6-1, the J gene TRBJ1-2; D possibly corresponds to TRBD1 (5 bases). The CDR3 is 15 amino acids. Germline V gives CDR1 MNHNS, CDR2 SASEGT. The V and J ends lost 2 bases and 4 bases respectively, with 14 bases between them. The chain's CDR3 is CASSEYWGEGYGYTF. Here the CDR3 DNA reads TGTGCCAGCAGTGAATATTGGGGGGAGGGCTATGGCTACACCTTC.

The V gene is TRBV29-1, the J gene TRBJ2-5, with a possible D match to TRBD1 (6 bases). Trimming removed 3 bases from V and 4 bases from J, with 12 bases in between. The germline V gene encodes CDR1 SQVTM and CDR2 ANQGSEA. The CDR3 is made up of 13 amino acids. CDR3 DNA sequence: TGCAGCGTTGAGAGTCAGGGGACAGAGACCCAGTACTTC. Residues: CSVESQGTETQYF.

The V gene is TRBV12-3 or TRBV12-4, the J gene TRBJ2-3; the match to TRBD2 covers 7 bases. Trimming took 6 bases from V and 6 from J; bases not matched to a gene: 6. The CDR3 covers 13 residues. The CDR3 sequence is CASSGLGHDTQYF. The CDR3 bases are TGTGCCAGCAGCGGACTAGGCCATGATACGCAGTATTTT.

The chain uses TRBV18 and TRBJ1-3, with 7 bases matching TRBD1. The germline V gene has CDR1 KGHSH and CDR2 LQKENI. This CDR3 spans 15 amino acids. With 3 bases clipped from V and 0 bases from J, the junction kept 2 bases outside the gene matches. The DNA for the CDR3 is TGTGCCAGCTCACCCGGGACAGCCTCTGGAAACACCATATATTTT. Its protein product is CASSPGTASGNTIYF.

The rearrangement links TRBV9 to TRBJ1-6, with 9 bases fitting TRBD1. The ends lost 3 bases at V and 7 bases at J; junction bases unmatched: 5. The CDR3 runs to 15 residues. Looked up from germline, CDR1 is SGDLS and CDR2 is YYNGEE. The CDR3 sequence is CASSGTGVSNSPLHF. For the CDR3, the DNA is TGTGCCAGCAGCGGGACAGGGGTTAGCAATTCACCCCTCCACTTT.

The V and J genes are TRBV11-2 and TRBJ2-1, with TRBD2 matching over 9 bases. This CDR3 has 15 amino acids. V trimming: 4 bases; J trimming: 5 bases; junction bases outside the gene matches: 6. Germline V gives CDR1 SGHAT, CDR2 FQNNGV. The CDR3 region has the DNA TGTGCCAGCAGCTCTATGGGACTAGCAGACAATGAGCAGTTCTTC. Its translation is CASSSMGLADNEQFF.

The chain employs TRBV7-6 and TRBJ1-5; no firm D call. The germline gives CDR1 SGHVS, CDR2 FNYEAQ. The CDR3 is 15 amino acids. Trimming pared 0 bases from V and 1 base from J, leaving 7 bases between. The CDR3 spells CASSLARVSNQPQHF. The CDR3 nucleotides are TGTGCCAGCAGCTTAGCGCGGGTCAGCAATCAGCCCCAGCATTTT.